These 5 T cell receptor beta chains came from one sample sequenced in a study of blood T cell repertoires in COVID-19 (dated by TCRdb to 2020 to 2022). The library was made by the immunoSEQ multiplex PCR assay. TCRdb obtained this table from immuneACCESS and retained in-frame rearrangements with V and J assigned. These tables miss some clones; where compared with another copy, unresolved V genes account for less than half of the shortfall, and the remainder is unexplained. The sample contains about 190,000 clones, 80% to 90% of them found a single time. Clones ranked in the top ten supply 9.5% to 15% of the sample. The sample taken for sequencing was peripheral blood. Receptors were obtained from a woman in her sixties or seventies with COVID-19, enrolled during active disease.

This sequence joins TRBV7-9 and TRBJ2-1; the match to TRBD2 covers 12 bases. Germline trimming cut 6 bases from V and 15 bases from J; bases unmatched to any gene: 6. This CDR3 is 12 amino acids long. Germline CDR1 SEHNR, CDR2 FQNEAQ (reference sequence). The CDR3 is CASSLLAGGLFF. CDR3 DNA sequence: TGTGCCAGCAGTCTACTAGCGGGAGGTCTGTTCTTC.

This chain joins TRBV19 and TRBJ2-7; TRBD1 matches at 8 bases. The CDR3 is 15 amino acids. Germline CDR1 and CDR2: LNHDA and SQIVND (reference sequence). The J segment lost 7 bases and the V segment lost 1 base, leaving 9 bases of the junction unmatched. The CDR3 DNA is TGTGCCAGTAGTATAGGAGGACAGGGCTTGAGTGAGCAGTACTTC. Amino acids: CASSIGGQGLSEQYF.

This rearrangement joins TRBV5-6 to TRBJ2-7; weak D call: TRBD1 (7 bases). V gave up 0 bases and J gave up 6 bases, with 16 bases separating them. This CDR3 has 15 residues. Germline V gives CDR1 SGHDT, CDR2 YYEEEE. CDR3 DNA: TGTGCCAGCAGCTTGGCTCGACAGGGAGGAACCGAGCAGTACTTC. It specifies CASSLARQGGTEQYF.

As DNA, the CDR3 is TGTGCCAGCAGCCGATCCGTGGGAGACCTAGATACGCAGTATTTT. Protein: CASSRSVGDLDTQYF. The V call is TRBV11-3, the J call TRBJ2-3, with TRBD2 as a possible D gene (5 bases). CDR3 size: 15 residues. V gave up 5 bases and J gave up 5 bases, with 17 bases separating them. CDR1 is SGHNT, CDR2 YENEEA, per germline.

The chain uses TRBV28 and TRBJ2-7, with TRBD2 as a possible D gene (5 bases). This CDR3 spans 14 amino acids. CDR1 is MDHEN, CDR2 SYDVKM, per germline. V was pared by 3 bases and J by 3 bases, with 12 bases between. CDR3 protein: CASSLQRRSYEQYF. CDR3 coding DNA: TGTGCCAGCAGTTTGCAGCGGAGAAGCTACGAGCAGTACTTC.